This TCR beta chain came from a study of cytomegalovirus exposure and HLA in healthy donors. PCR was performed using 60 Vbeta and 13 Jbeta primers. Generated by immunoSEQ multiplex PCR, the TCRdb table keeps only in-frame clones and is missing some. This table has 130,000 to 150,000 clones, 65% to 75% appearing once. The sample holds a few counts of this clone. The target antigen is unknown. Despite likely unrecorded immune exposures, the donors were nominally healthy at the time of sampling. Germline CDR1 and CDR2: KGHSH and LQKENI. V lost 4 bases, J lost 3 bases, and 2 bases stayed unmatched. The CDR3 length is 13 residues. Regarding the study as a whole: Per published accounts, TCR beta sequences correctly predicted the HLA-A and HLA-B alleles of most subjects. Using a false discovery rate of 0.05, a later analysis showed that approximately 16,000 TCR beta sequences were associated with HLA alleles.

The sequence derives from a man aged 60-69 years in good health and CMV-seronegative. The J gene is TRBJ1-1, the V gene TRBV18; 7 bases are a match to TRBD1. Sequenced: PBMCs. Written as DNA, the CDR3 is TGTGCCAGCTCACGACAGGGAGACACTGAAGCTTTCTTT. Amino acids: CASSRQGDTEAFF.